The source of this TCR beta chain is a study of blood T cell repertoires in COVID-19. Looking at the study overall: Samples came from the United States, Italy and Spain, spanning acute and convalescent COVID-19. PBMCs, B-cell-depleted T cells, or T cells provided the cDNA or gDNA that made up the material.

Study processing details: Amplifying reference gene primers gave estimates of nucleated cell counts. Data came from immunoSEQ multiplex PCR; TCRdb stores just in-frame clones and leaves some out. V and J calls and clone size follow that table, whereas D and trimming were derived from the DNA. The sample lists some 73,000 clones, more than 70% occurring once. CDR3 size: 15 residues. Germline values: CDR1 SSHAT, CDR2 FNYEAQ (reference sequence). In regard to this clone: At one end, the junction sequence differs from germline, possibly due to a read error.

This TCR was recovered from an elderly woman with active or convalescent COVID-19. The rearrangement joins TRBV7-7 to TRBJ1-4; TRBD1 matches at 9 bases. Sequencing input: peripheral blood. This CDR3 reads CASSPSGTGSEKLFF. CDR3 coding DNA: TGTGCTAGCAGCCCTTCCGGGACAGGGTCTGAAAAACTGTTTTTT.